Listed below are T cell receptor beta chains from one sample, sequenced in a study of T cell repertoires in cytomegalovirus infection. MiXCR was run by TCRdb on the reads, yielding one entry per CDR3 protein. The table has approximately 550,000 distinct CDR3 sequences, about 17% seen once. Sequencing was carried out using CD8+ T cells from PBMCs. The receptors here all came from a human donor in good health (CMV status not recorded). Some clones in this sample may be carry-over from other donors' samples. Both conserved end residues are part of each CDR3. D genes are given only for firm matches. The listing skips clone size in some rows; elsewhere it reads once, few, many or a size class.

D,V,size,J,DNA,CDR3
-,TRBV29-1,-,TRBJ1-2,TGCAGCGTTTATCGGGACACCGGACTCGGCTACACCTTC,CSVYRDTGLGYTF
-,TRBV27,few,TRBJ2-2,TGTGCCAGCAGTTTATGGGGGCCGGGACCGGGCGGGGAGCTGTTTTTT,CASSLWGPGPGGELFF
-,TRBV28,many,TRBJ1-1,TGTGCCAGCAGTTGGATGAACACTGAAGCTTTCTTT,CASSWMNTEAFF
-,TRBV5-4,few,TRBJ2-3,TGTGCCAGCAGCTCTCAGGTTCTCTCCACAGATACGCAGTATTTT,CASSSQVLSTDTQYF
TRBD2,TRBV5-1,few,TRBJ2-2,TGCGCCACCGGGGGGTCCGGGGAGCTGTTTTTT,CATGGSGELFF
-,TRBV30,few,TRBJ2-3,TGTGCCTGGAGAGGATCAGATACGCAGTATTTT,CAWRGSDTQYF
-,TRBV7-9,many,TRBJ1-2,TGTGCCAGCAGCTTAAGTCTGTACTATGGCTACACCTTC,CASSLSLYYGYTF
TRBD1,TRBV14,few,TRBJ1-4,TGTGCCAGCAGCGTTAACAGGGGGCTGGGAGAAAAACTGTTTTTT,CASSVNRGLGEKLFF
-,TRBV6-1,many,TRBJ1-2,TGTGCCAGCAGTGAAGCGGAGGCTAACTATGGCTACACCTTC,CASSEAEANYGYTF
TRBD1,TRBV6-1,-,TRBJ1-1,TGTGCCAGCAGTGGAGTCCCGGGACAGGGGGCTGAAGCTTTCTTT,CASSGVPGQGAEAFF
-,TRBV19,many,TRBJ1-5,TGTGCCAGTAGTATAAGTCCAGGACAGCATAGTCAGCCCCAGCATTTT,CASSISPGQHSQPQHF
-,TRBV20-1,few,TRBJ2-7,TGCAGTGCTCGTCCGCGGGGGCCGGGGGACGAGCAGTACTTC,CSARPRGPGDEQYF
TRBD1,TRBV12-5,many,TRBJ1-4,TGTGCTAGTGGTTTGGTAATAAGGACAGGCCTTAATGAAAAACTGTTTTTT,CASGLVIRTGLNEKLFF
TRBD1,TRBV27,few,TRBJ1-2,TGTGCCAGCAGCATCCCGGGACAGGGGGCGTACGGCTACACCTTC,CASSIPGQGAYGYTF
TRBD2,TRBV15,-,TRBJ2-7,TGTGCCACCAGCAGTCCTGGACTAGCGTCCTACGAGCAGTACTTC,CATSSPGLASYEQYF
TRBD1,TRBV7-9,many,TRBJ1-1,TGTGCCAGCAGCCAGAAGCCCACCCCGGGACAGATGAACACTGAAGCTTTCTTT,CASSQKPTPGQMNTEAFF
TRBD2,TRBV7-9,many,TRBJ2-1,TGTGCCAGCAGCTTAATAACTAGCGGCTACAATGAGCAGTTCTTC,CASSLITSGYNEQFF
-,TRBV27,few,TRBJ1-1,TGTGCCAGCAGCCCAAAGGTGAACACTGAAGCTTTCTTT,CASSPKVNTEAFF
-,TRBV5-5,few,TRBJ2-7,TGTGCCAGCAGCTTTGAGCTGGGCTCCTACGAGCAGTACTTC,CASSFELGSYEQYF
-,TRBV10-2,few,TRBJ2-7,TGCGCCAGCAGTCGTTTCGACAGACATTACGAGCAGTACTTC,CASSRFDRHYEQYF
TRBD2,TRBV6-5,many,TRBJ2-3,TGTGCCAGCAGTTACACCGTGGACGGAGCGGGAGGAGATACGCAGTATTTT,CASSYTVDGAGGDTQYF
-,TRBV5-6,-,TRBJ2-7,TGTGCCAGCAGCCCCCGTGCAGTCCTATTACCCTACGAGCAGTACTTC,CASSPRAVLLPYEQYF
-,TRBV29-1,-,TRBJ2-5,TGCAGCGTTAGGAGGGAGATAGACCAAGAGACCCAGTACTTC,CSVRREIDQETQYF
-,TRBV19,many,TRBJ1-1,TGTGCCAGTGTACTATCCACAGGGAACACTGAAGCTTTCTTT,CASVLSTGNTEAFF
TRBD2,TRBV28,many,TRBJ2-3,TGTGCCAGCCTAGCCGGGACTAGCGGGAGGGCCGGGAGCACAGATACGCAGTATTTT,CASLAGTSGRAGSTDTQYF
-,TRBV2,-,TRBJ2-7,TGTGCCAGCAGTGTCTACGAGCCGTACTTC,CASSVYEPYF
TRBD1,TRBV12-3/TRBV12-4,many,TRBJ1-2,TGTGCCAGCAGTTTATACAGGGGCATTGACTATGGCTACACCTTC,CASSLYRGIDYGYTF
-,TRBV7-2,many,TRBJ2-5,TGTGCCAGCAGCTTAGACTCCGGGGTAGAGACCCAGTACTTC,CASSLDSGVETQYF
TRBD1,TRBV6-6,many,TRBJ1-5,TGTGCCAGCAGAGAGGACAGGAGGAATCAGCCCCAGCATTTT,CASREDRRNQPQHF
-,TRBV6-5,-,TRBJ2-2,TGTGCCAGCAGTTATCCGGGGGCGTATGAGAACACCGGGGAGCTGTTTTTT,CASSYPGAYENTGELFF
-,TRBV5-5,-,TRBJ2-7,TGTGCCAGCAGCTTGGGGTCTAAGAGCTCCTACGAGCAGTACTTC,CASSLGSKSSYEQYF
-,TRBV7-6,few,TRBJ2-5,TGTGCCAGCAGCACCCGACCAGGGTACCAAGAGACCCAGTACTTC,CASSTRPGYQETQYF
TRBD2,TRBV12-3/TRBV12-4,many,TRBJ2-7,TGTGCCAGCAGTTTTGCCCGACTAGCGGGAGGGTCTCAAGAGCAGTACTTC,CASSFARLAGGSQEQYF
-,TRBV7-3,many,TRBJ2-1,TGTGCCAGCAGCTTAACTAGCGGAGTAACCAATGAGCAGTTCTTC,CASSLTSGVTNEQFF
-,TRBV9,-,TRBJ1-1,TGTGCCAGCGGCGACGACACTGAAGCTTTCTTT,CASGDDTEAFF
TRBD2,TRBV5-4,few,TRBJ2-2,TGTGCCAGCAGCTTCGGGTCCCAGCGGGGGGGGTCCCGGGGCACCGGGGAGCTGTTTTTT,CASSFGSQRGGSRGTGELFF
-,TRBV28,many,TRBJ2-6,TGTGCCAGCAGTTTGGGCTGGGGTGTCGAGGGGGCCAACGTCCTGACTTTC,CASSLGWGVEGANVLTF
-,TRBV7-9,few,TRBJ2-1,TGTGCCAGCAGCTTGCCTAGCGAGGGCATCAATGAGCAGTTCTTC,CASSLPSEGINEQFF
-,TRBV10-3,-,TRBJ2-7,TGTGCCATCAGTGAGTCCGGGAGCATCTTCTACGAGCAGTACTTC,CAISESGSIFYEQYF